Presented here are 14 T cell receptor beta chains from one specimen sequenced in a study of technical replicates of blood from several donors. The method was immunoSEQ multiplex PCR; TCRdb's version includes in-frame clones alone and lacks a portion of them. The sample shows some 70,000 clones, 92% of them seen only once. Sequencing used T cells isolated from PBMCs. Every receptor here comes from a human donor in good health.

The chain links TRBV19 to TRBJ1-2; TRBD1 aligns across 10 bases. CDR3 length: 14 residues. V trimming: 7 bases; J trimming: 4 bases; junction bases outside the gene matches: 6. The germline gives CDR1 LNHDA, CDR2 SQIVND (reference sequence). The DNA of the CDR3 is TGTGCCAGTAATCTGGACAGGGGGGTCTATGGCTACACCTTC. Translated, it gives CASNLDRGVYGYTF.

This chain links TRBV11-3 with TRBJ2-7; TRBD2 matches 14 bases. With V trimmed by 4 bases and J by 1 base, 9 bases remained unmatched. CDR3 size: 18 residues. Germline V gives CDR1 SGHNT, CDR2 YENEEA. The CDR3 loop reads CASSSHYGLAGGSYEQYF. DNA for the CDR3: TGTGCCAGCAGCTCCCACTATGGACTAGCGGGAGGTTCCTACGAGCAGTACTTC.

CDR3 loop: CASSPPYGNTEAFF. CDR3 sequence (DNA): TGTGCCAGCTCACCACCGTACGGGAACACTGAAGCTTTCTTT. The chain employs TRBV18 and TRBJ1-1; D gene ambiguous. The germline gives CDR1 KGHSH, CDR2 LQKENI. V was trimmed by 0 bases and J by 1 base, leaving 6 bases between them. The CDR3 covers 14 residues.

This clone has just one count. The sample carries other DNA sequences with the same CDR3. The rearrangement joins TRBV27 to TRBJ1-5; D is unresolved. CDR3 size: 13 residues. Looked up from germline, CDR1 is MNHEY and CDR2 is SMNVEV (reference sequence). V shed 2 bases and J shed 3 bases, with 5 bases lying between them. The CDR3 DNA follows: TGTGCCAGCAGTTTAGGGCTCAATCAGCCCCAGCATTTT. It yields the protein CASSLGLNQPQHF.

In the case of this clone: Its ends do not fully match the called genes, so a read error is possible. The chain is built from TRBV7-7 and TRBJ1-4; no clear D. The CDR3 has 13 amino acids. CDR1 and CDR2 from the germline V gene are SSHAT and FNYEAQ (reference sequence). The CDR3 region has the DNA TGTGCTAGCAGCCCCTCCGGGGATGAAAAACTGTTTTTT. Protein sequence: CASSPSGDEKLFF.

This chain links TRBV25-1 with TRBJ2-6; possibly TRBD1 for D (5 bases). Between the trimmed V and J ends, which lost 5 bases and 0 bases, there was a span of 8 bases. Germline V gene data show CDR1 as MGHDK and CDR2 as SYGVNS. This CDR3 spans 15 amino acids. CDR3: CASSSGPSGANVLTF. CDR3 sequence (DNA): TGTGCCAGCAGTTCAGGGCCCTCTGGGGCCAACGTCCTGACTTTC.

CDR3: CASSSSTGATTFYGYTF. The CDR3 DNA is TGCGCCAGCAGCTCCTCGACAGGGGCGACAACGTTCTATGGCTACACCTTC. This chain links TRBV5-1 with TRBJ1-2, with 8 bases aligning to TRBD1. CDR3 size: 17 residues. V lost 3 bases and J lost 4; bases outside the gene matches: 14. In germline, CDR1 is SGHRS, CDR2 YFSETQ.

The rearrangement joins TRBV5-4 to TRBJ2-3; 15 nucleotides line up with TRBD2. Germline V CDR1 and CDR2: SGHNT, YYREEE (reference sequence). The CDR3 is 18 residues long. The V gene end was trimmed by 4 bases and the J gene end by 0 bases; junction bases not matched to a gene: 6. CDR3 in DNA: TGTGCCAGCAGCCTTGGACTAGCGGGAGGGTCTAGCACAGATACGCAGTATTTT. Translating it yields CASSLGLAGGSSTDTQYF.

The chain couples TRBV7-9 to TRBJ2-5; D is possibly TRBD2 (6 bases). CDR1 is SEHNR, CDR2 FQNEAQ, per germline (reference sequence). The CDR3 contains 16 residues. Trimming removed 1 base from V and 3 bases from J, with 15 bases in between. The CDR3 reads CASSLVRDWKEETQYF. The CDR3 DNA reads TGTGCCAGCAGCTTAGTCCGGGACTGGAAAGAAGAGACCCAGTACTTC.

The rearrangement joins TRBV9 to TRBJ1-3; tentatively, D is TRBD1 (6 bases). The germline V gene has CDR1 SGDLS and CDR2 YYNGEE. The CDR3 extends over 15 amino acids. Trimming stripped 4 bases from V and 4 bases from J, with 15 bases between. The CDR3 DNA reads as TGTGCCAGCAGCTCTCACAGGGATTCCGGAAACACCATATATTTT. Protein: CASSSHRDSGNTIYF. The variable domain in full, with the rest retrieved from reference TRBV9 and TRBJ1-3, is DSGVTQTPKHLITATGQRVTLRCSPRSGDLSVYWYQQSLDQGLQFLIQYYNGEERAKGNILERFSAQQFPDLHSELNLSSLELGDSALYFCASSSHRDSGNTIYFGEGSWLTVV.

This chain links TRBV7-2 with TRBJ2-7; 9 nucleotides align to TRBD1. The CDR3 runs to 14 residues. CDR1 SGHTA and CDR2 FQGNSA come from the germline V gene. V dropped 3 bases and J dropped 6; count of bases not matched to a gene: 6. This CDR3 reads CASSFPGQGGEQYF. CDR3 DNA sequence: TGTGCCAGCAGCTTTCCGGGACAGGGAGGCGAGCAGTACTTC. Looking up the rest from reference TRBV7-2 and TRBJ2-7 gives the full variable domain: GAGVSQSPSNKVTEKGKDVELRCDPISGHTALYWYRQSLGQGLEFLIYFQGNSAPDKSGLPSDRFSAERTGGSVSTLTIQRTQQEDSAVYLCASSFPGQGGEQYFGPGTRLTVT.

V gene TRBV27 combines with J gene TRBJ1-1; D gene uncertain. Per germline, CDR1 MNHEY and CDR2 SMNVEV (reference sequence). Trimming stripped 7 bases from V and 4 bases from J, with 19 bases between. This CDR3 has 15 residues. This chain's CDR3 is CASKPPQVRGTEAFF. In nucleotides, the CDR3 is TGTGCCAGCAAACCCCCCCAAGTTCGGGGCACTGAAGCTTTCTTT.

This chain connects TRBV4-1 to TRBJ2-1; tentatively, D is TRBD2 (5 bases). Looked up from germline, CDR1 is MGHRA and CDR2 is YSYEKL. V was trimmed by 4 bases and J by 1 base, leaving 23 bases between them. The CDR3 has 19 residues. CDR3 sequence: CASSPRPGSPALSYNEQFF. The DNA for the CDR3 is TGCGCCAGCAGCCCTCGGCCGGGAAGTCCGGCTTTATCCTACAATGAGCAGTTCTTC.

V is TRBV21-1 and J is TRBJ2-7; no check of the table's D call, TRBD2, against the DNA was made. TRBV21-1 is tagged as a pseudogene. This CDR3 is built from 19 residues. The DNA for the CDR3 is TGTGCCAGCAGCAAATCAAAAGGGGTCGGGGCGGGAGGCTCCTACGAGCAGTACTTC. It encodes CASSKSKGVGAGGSYEQYF.